These 12 T cell receptor beta chains were all obtained from the same sample, sequenced in a study of cytomegalovirus exposure and HLA in healthy donors. The PCR was carried out with 60 Vbeta primers and 13 Jbeta primers. Repertoires were generated with immunoSEQ multiplex PCR, while TCRdb's copy carries only in-frame clones and drops some. There are 75,000 to 95,000 clones in the sample, with roughly 1.5% held by the top ten. The sample consisted of PBMCs. Every receptor here comes from a woman in her sixties or seventies in good health and CMV-seronegative.

This rearrangement joins TRBV14 to TRBJ2-1; D unresolved. Germline V gives CDR1 SGHDN, CDR2 FVKESK. V lost 0 bases, J lost 10 bases, and 10 bases lay in between. The CDR3 spans 13 residues. The CDR3: CASSQDIAREQFF. The CDR3 DNA follows: TGTGCCAGCAGCCAAGACATCGCCCGGGAGCAGTTCTTC.

A word on this clone: Compared with germline, one end of the junction differs, possibly owing to a read error. V is TRBV4-2 and J is TRBJ2-2; D perhaps matches TRBD1 (7 bases). The CDR3 has 15 residues. Germline V gene sequence: CDR1 LGHNA, CDR2 YNFKEQ. The DNA for the CDR3 is TGTGCCAGCAGCCAAAACGTCGGGAGCTCAGGGGGGCTGTTTTTT. Amino acids: CASSQNVGSSGGLFF.

This chain joins TRBV6-1 and TRBJ1-1, with D possibly TRBD1 on 6 matching bases. The CDR3 length is 13 residues. V dropped 10 bases and J dropped 1 base, with 13 bases sitting between them. Looked up from germline, CDR1 is MNHNS and CDR2 is SASEGT. Here the CDR3 DNA reads TGTGCCATACACAGGGCGTCGAACACTGAAGCTTTCTTT. It translates to CAIHRASNTEAFF.

The V call is TRBV5-1, the J call TRBJ1-2; D perhaps matches TRBD1 (5 bases). V was cut by 4 bases and J by 0 bases, with 10 bases left in between. Germline V gives CDR1 SGHRS, CDR2 YFSETQ. The CDR3 sequence is 14 residues long. The CDR3 DNA is TGCGCCAGCAGCGTGGACAAACCTAACTATGGCTACACCTTC. Translated: CASSVDKPNYGYTF.

The rearrangement links TRBV14 to TRBJ1-1, with 7 bases lining up with TRBD1. The CDR3 has 18 amino acids. V was clipped by 0 bases and J by 2 bases; unmatched bases: 12. Germline lookup yields CDR1 SGHDN and CDR2 FVKESK. The CDR3 nucleotides read TGTGCCAGCAGCCAAGACATCTCACTGGGGACAGCTAACACTGAAGCTTTCTTT. Translated: CASSQDISLGTANTEAFF.

This chain connects TRBV11-2 to TRBJ2-7, with D unresolved. Germline V lookup: CDR1 SGHAT, CDR2 FQNNGV. This CDR3 has 14 amino acids. V lost 1 base and J 4 bases, leaving 11 bases between the germline ends. DNA of the CDR3: TGTGCCAGCAGCTTAGGGGCCGGCACATACGAGCAGTACTTC. Translation: CASSLGAGTYEQYF.

The chain employs TRBV19 and TRBJ1-2, with D possibly TRBD1 on 5 matching bases. Trimming left V 8 bases short and J 5 bases short, with 15 bases between. This CDR3 is built from 13 residues. Germline CDR1 is LNHDA and CDR2 is SQIVND (reference sequence). The CDR3 nucleotides are TGTGCCAGTTCACAGGACGGTTTATATGGCTACACCTTC. Protein: CASSQDGLYGYTF. Variable domain in full (rest from reference TRBV19 and TRBJ1-2): DGGITQSPKYLFRKEGQNVTLSCEQNLNHDAMYWYRQDPGQGLRLIYYSQIVNDFQKGDIAEGYSVSREKKESFPLTVTSAQKNPTAFYLCASSQDGLYGYTFGSGTRLTVV.

J is TRBJ2-7 and V is TRBV6-1; D is possibly TRBD2 (6 bases). This CDR3 has 14 amino acids. Germline assignment: CDR1 MNHNS and CDR2 SASEGT. V was cut by 5 bases and J by 2 bases, with 13 bases left in between. This chain's CDR3 is CASSSYSGTYEQYF. CDR3 nucleotides: TGTGCCAGCAGTTCGTATAGCGGCACCTACGAGCAGTACTTC.

The chain is built from TRBV18 and TRBJ1-2; 11 nucleotides line up with TRBD1. The germline gives CDR1 KGHSH, CDR2 LQKENI. After removal of 6 bases from V and 6 bases from J, the junction contained 12 bases not matched to a gene. CDR3 length equals 16 residues. The CDR3 loop is CASSAYTTGQGDGYTF. The CDR3 DNA follows: TGTGCCAGCTCCGCATACACTACGGGACAGGGGGATGGCTACACCTTC. Using reference TRBV18 and TRBJ1-2 for the parts outside the CDR3, the full variable domain is NAGVMQNPRHLVRRRGQEARLRCSPMKGHSHVYWYRQLPEEGLKFMVYLQKENIIDESGMPKERFSAEFPKEGPSILRIQQVVRGDSAAYFCASSAYTTGQGDGYTFGSGTRLTVV.

V gene TRBV4-2 combines with J gene TRBJ1-2; D is undetermined. V lost 1 base to trimming and J lost 9 bases, with 12 bases between them. Germline V lookup: CDR1 LGHNA, CDR2 YNFKEQ. This CDR3 is built from 13 residues. The CDR3 bases are TGTGCCAGCAGCCAAGGTACGTCGGGGAGCTACACCTTC. Encoded protein: CASSQGTSGSYTF.

The V call is TRBV9, the J call TRBJ1-3; D is perhaps TRBD1 (5 bases). The V and J ends lost 0 bases and 0 bases respectively, with 10 bases between them. The length of the CDR3 is 16 residues. Germline lookup yields CDR1 SGDLS and CDR2 YYNGEE. CDR3 in amino acids: CASSVDGGGSGNTIYF. The CDR3 coding sequence is TGTGCCAGCAGCGTAGACGGGGGAGGCTCTGGAAACACCATATATTTT.

The genes are TRBV4-1 and TRBJ2-5, with 8 bases fitting TRBD2. The CDR3 covers 18 residues. J gave up 3 bases and V 0 bases, and 12 bases lay outside the gene matches. Looked up from germline, CDR1 is MGHRA and CDR2 is YSYEKL. CDR3 DNA sequence: TGCGCCAGCAGCCAAGATAGGAGTAGCGGGACGACGGAAGAGACCCAGTACTTC. This translates into CASSQDRSSGTTEETQYF.